The sample holds a few counts of the clone carrying this T cell receptor beta chain. This entry comes from a study of blood T cell repertoires in COVID-19. The overall study: Sources were T cells, B-cell-depleted T cells, or PBMCs; the material itself was cDNA or gDNA.

V lost 6 bases to trimming and J lost 4 bases; unmatched junction nucleotides: 15. The CDR3 extends over 17 amino acids. Germline CDR1 is MDHEN and CDR2 is SYDVKM. Using immunoSEQ multiplex PCR, the repertoire was profiled, and TCRdb retains in-frame clones only, with some absent. The sample consists of more than 95,000 clones, over 70% of them appearing once. The chain links TRBV28 to TRBJ2-7; the match to TRBD1 covers 10 bases. Sequences were obtained from peripheral blood. This TCR came from a woman aged 50 to 60 with acute or convalescent COVID-19. This chain's CDR3 is CASSTHLIGTGDYEQYF. The CDR3 region has the DNA TGTGCCAGCAGCACACATCTTATCGGGACAGGGGATTACGAGCAGTACTTC.